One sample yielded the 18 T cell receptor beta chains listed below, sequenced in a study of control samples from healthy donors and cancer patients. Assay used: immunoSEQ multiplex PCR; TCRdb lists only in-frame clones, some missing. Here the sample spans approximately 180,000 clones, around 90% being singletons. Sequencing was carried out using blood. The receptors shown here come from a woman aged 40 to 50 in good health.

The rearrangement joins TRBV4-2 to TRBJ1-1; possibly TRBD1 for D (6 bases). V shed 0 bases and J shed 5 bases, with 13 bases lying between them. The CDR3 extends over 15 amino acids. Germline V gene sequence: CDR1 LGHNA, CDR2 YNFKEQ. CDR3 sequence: CASSQDFGGGTEAFF. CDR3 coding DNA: TGTGCCAGCAGCCAAGATTTCGGGGGCGGGACTGAAGCTTTCTTT.

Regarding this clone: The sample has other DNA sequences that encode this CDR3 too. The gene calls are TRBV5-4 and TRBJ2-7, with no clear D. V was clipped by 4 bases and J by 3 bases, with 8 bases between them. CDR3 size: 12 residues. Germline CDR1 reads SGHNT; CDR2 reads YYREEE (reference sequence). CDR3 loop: CASSPDGYEQYF. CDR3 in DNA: TGTGCCAGCAGCCCGGACGGCTACGAGCAGTACTTC.

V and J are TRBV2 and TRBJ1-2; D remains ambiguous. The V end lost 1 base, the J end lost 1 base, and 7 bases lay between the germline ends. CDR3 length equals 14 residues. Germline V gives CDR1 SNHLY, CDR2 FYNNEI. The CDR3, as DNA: TGTGCCAGCAGTGAAGGGCAGCTTAACTATGGCTACACCTTC. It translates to CASSEGQLNYGYTF.

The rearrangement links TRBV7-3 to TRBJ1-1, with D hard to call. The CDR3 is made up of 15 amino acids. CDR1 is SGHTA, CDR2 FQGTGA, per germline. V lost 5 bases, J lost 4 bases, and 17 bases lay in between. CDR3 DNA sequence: TGTGCCAGCAGCCAGAGTGGGGTAGGAGCCACTGAAGCTTTCTTT. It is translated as CASSQSGVGATEAFF.

The CDR3 protein is CASSLYSAAELFF. The CDR3 DNA is TGTGCCAGCAGCTTATATAGCGCGGCGGAGCTGTTTTTT. This chain joins TRBV7-2 and TRBJ2-2; D might be TRBD2 (5 bases). Trimming pared 2 bases from V and 10 bases from J, leaving 11 bases between. This CDR3 region has 13 residues. Germline-derived CDR1 and CDR2 are SGHTA and FQGNSA.

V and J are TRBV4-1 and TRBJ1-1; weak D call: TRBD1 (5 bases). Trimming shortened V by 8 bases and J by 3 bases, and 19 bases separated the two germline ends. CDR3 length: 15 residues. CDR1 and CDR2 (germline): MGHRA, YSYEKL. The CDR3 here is CASLDLGGVDTEAFF. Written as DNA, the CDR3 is TGCGCCAGCCTGGACCTGGGGGGGGTAGACACTGAAGCTTTCTTT.

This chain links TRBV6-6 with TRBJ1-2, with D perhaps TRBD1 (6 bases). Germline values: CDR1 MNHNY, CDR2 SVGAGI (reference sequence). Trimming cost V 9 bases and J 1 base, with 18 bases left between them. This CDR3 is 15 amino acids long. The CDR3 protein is CASSRGAGDNYGYTF. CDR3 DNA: TGTGCCAGTTCTCGAGGGGCAGGGGATAACTATGGCTACACCTTC.

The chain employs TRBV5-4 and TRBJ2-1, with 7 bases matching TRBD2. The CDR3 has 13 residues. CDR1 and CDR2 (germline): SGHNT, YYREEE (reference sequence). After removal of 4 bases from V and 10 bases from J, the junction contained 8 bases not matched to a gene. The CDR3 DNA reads TGTGCCAGCAGCGCCCGGGACTACCCCGAGCAGTTCTTC. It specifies CASSARDYPEQFF.

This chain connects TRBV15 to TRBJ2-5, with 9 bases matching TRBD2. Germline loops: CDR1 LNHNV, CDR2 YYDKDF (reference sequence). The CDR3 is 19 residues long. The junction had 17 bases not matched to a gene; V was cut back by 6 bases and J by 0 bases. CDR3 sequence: CATSTTSGASNLDQETQYF. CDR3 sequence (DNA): TGTGCCACCAGTACGACTAGCGGAGCTTCAAATCTTGACCAAGAGACCCAGTACTTC.

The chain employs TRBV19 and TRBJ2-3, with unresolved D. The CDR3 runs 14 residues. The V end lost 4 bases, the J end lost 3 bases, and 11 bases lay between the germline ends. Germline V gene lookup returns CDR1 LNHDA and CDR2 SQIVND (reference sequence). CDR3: CASSRAISTDTQYF. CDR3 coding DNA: TGTGCCAGTAGTAGGGCAATATCTACAGATACGCAGTATTTT.

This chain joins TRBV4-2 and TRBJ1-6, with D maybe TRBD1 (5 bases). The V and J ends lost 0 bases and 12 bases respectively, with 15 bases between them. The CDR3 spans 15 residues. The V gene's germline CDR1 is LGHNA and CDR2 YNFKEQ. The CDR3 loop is CASSQEGASVLPLHF. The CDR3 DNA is TGTGCCAGCAGCCAAGAAGGGGCCTCTGTCTTACCCCTCCACTTT.

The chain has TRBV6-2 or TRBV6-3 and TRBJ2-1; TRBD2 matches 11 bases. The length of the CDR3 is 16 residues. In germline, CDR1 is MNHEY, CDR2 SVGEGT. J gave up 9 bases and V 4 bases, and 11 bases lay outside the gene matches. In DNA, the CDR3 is TGTGCCAGCAGTTCTTATAGCGGGGGGGCTTTTGGTGAGCAGTTCTTC. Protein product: CASSSYSGGAFGEQFF.

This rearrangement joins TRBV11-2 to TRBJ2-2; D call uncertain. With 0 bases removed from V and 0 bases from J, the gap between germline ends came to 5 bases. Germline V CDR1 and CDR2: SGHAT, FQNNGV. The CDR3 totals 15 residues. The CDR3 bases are TGTGCCAGCAGCTTAGAGGGGACGAACACCGGGGAGCTGTTTTTT. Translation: CASSLEGTNTGELFF. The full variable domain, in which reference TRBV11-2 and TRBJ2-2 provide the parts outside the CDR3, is EAGVAQSPRYKIIEKRQSVAFWCNPISGHATLYWYQQILGQGPKLLIQFQNNGVVDDSQLPKDRFSAERLKGVDSTLKIQPAKLEDSAVYLCASSLEGTNTGELFFGEGSRLTVL.

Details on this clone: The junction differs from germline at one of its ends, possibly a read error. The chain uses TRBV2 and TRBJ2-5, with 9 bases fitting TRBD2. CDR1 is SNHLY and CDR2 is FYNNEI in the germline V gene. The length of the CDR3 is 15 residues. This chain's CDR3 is CASREVAGGLKTQYF. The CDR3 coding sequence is TGTGCCAGCAGGGAAGTTGCGGGGGGGCTTAAGACCCAGTACTTC.

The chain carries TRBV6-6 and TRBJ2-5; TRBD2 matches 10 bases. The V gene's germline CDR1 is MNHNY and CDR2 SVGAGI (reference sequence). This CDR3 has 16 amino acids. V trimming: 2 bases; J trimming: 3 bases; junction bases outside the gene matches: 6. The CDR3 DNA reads TGTGCCAGCAGTTACGAGCGGGGGGGCCATAAAGAGACCCAGTACTTC. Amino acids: CASSYERGGHKETQYF.

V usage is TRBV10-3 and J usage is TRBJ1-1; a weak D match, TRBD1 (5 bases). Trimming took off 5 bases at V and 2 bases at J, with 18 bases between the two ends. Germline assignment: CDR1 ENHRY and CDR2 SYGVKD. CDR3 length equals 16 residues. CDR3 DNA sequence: TGTGCCATCAGTTGGGACGGATCCCTGGGAAACACTGAAGCTTTCTTT. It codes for CAISWDGSLGNTEAFF.

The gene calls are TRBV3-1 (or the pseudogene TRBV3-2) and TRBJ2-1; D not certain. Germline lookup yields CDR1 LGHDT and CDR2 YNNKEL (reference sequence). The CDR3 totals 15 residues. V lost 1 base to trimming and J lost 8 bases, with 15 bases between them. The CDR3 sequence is CASSQVLVRRDEQFF. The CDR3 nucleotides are TGTGCCAGCAGCCAAGTCTTAGTACGACGGGATGAGCAGTTCTTC.

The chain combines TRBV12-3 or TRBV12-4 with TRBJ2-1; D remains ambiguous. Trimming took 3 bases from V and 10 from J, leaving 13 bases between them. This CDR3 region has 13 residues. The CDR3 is CASSFSPNREQFF. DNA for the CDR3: TGTGCCAGCAGTTTTAGCCCTAATAGGGAGCAGTTCTTC.